These 25 T cell receptor beta chains were sequenced from one sample in a study of control samples from healthy donors and cancer patients. Measured with immunoSEQ multiplex PCR; TCRdb has only the in-frame clones, and not every one. In the table there are 100,000 to 150,000 clones, around nine tenths of which are singletons. Sequenced: blood. The receptor set was obtained from a middle-aged man in good health.

This clone was found once. V usage is TRBV9 and J usage is TRBJ2-4; D possibly uses TRBD1 or TRBD2 (5 bases each). Trimming removed 2 bases at V and 7 bases at J, with 16 bases between. CDR1 and CDR2 from the germline V gene are SGDLS and YYNGEE. The CDR3 consists of 15 residues. The CDR3 region is CASSVGRQPGNIQYF. The CDR3 DNA sequence: TGTGCCAGCAGCGTGGGGAGACAGCCGGGGAACATTCAGTACTTC.

This sequence joins TRBV6-5 and TRBJ2-7, with D perhaps matching TRBD2 (6 bases). In germline, CDR1 is MNHEY, CDR2 SVGAGI. The CDR3 is 14 amino acids. Trimming removed 0 bases from V and 5 bases from J, with 11 bases in between. DNA for the CDR3: TGTGCCAGCAGTTACTCAGGGGAGCGGGACGAGCAGTACTTC. Translation gives CASSYSGERDEQYF.

The CDR3 DNA is TGTGCCAGCAGTTTCCTCATGGGAAACATTCAGTACTTC. It encodes CASSFLMGNIQYF. This chain joins TRBV12-3 or TRBV12-4 and TRBJ2-4; no firm D call. The CDR3 sequence is 13 residues long. The ends were cut back, 3 bases at V and 6 bases at J, with 9 bases in the middle.

The chain carries TRBV9 and TRBJ1-6; D gene ambiguous. The CDR3 is 18 residues long. CDR1 SGDLS and CDR2 YYNGEE come from the germline V gene. Trimming left V 4 bases short and J 0 bases short, with 17 bases between. The CDR3 nucleotides are TGTGCCAGCAGCAACCCGAACGTGGTTAGCTCCTATAATTCACCCCTCCACTTT. Translation: CASSNPNVVSSYNSPLHF.

The chain links TRBV14 to TRBJ1-6; D remains ambiguous. The length of the CDR3 is 14 residues. Trimming removed 5 bases from V and 8 bases from J, with 13 bases in between. CDR1 is SGHDN, CDR2 FVKESK, per germline. CDR3 protein: CASSYVVRHSPLHF. CDR3 DNA: TGTGCCAGCAGCTATGTCGTCCGCCATTCACCCCTCCACTTT.

This chain joins TRBV5-8 and TRBJ2-3; D might be TRBD1 (6 bases). CDR3 length equals 16 residues. In germline, CDR1 is SGHTS, CDR2 YDEGEE. Trimming shortened V by 0 bases and J by 8 bases, and 19 bases separated the two germline ends. CDR3 amino acids: CASSLVGATRDGTQYF. As DNA, the CDR3 is TGTGCCAGCAGCTTGGTGGGGGCAACCCGAGATGGTACGCAGTATTTT.

The chain uses TRBV7-9 and TRBJ2-7; TRBD1 agrees at 10 bases. There are 13 residues in the CDR3. CDR1 SEHNR and CDR2 FQNEAQ come from the germline V gene (reference sequence). The V and J ends lost 8 bases and 4 bases, in that order; junction bases with no gene match: 5. CDR3 amino acids: CASLGQGSYEQYF. The CDR3 coding sequence is TGTGCCAGCCTGGGACAGGGGAGTTACGAGCAGTACTTC. The full variable domain, its missing parts supplied by reference TRBV7-9 and TRBJ2-7, is DTGVSQNPRHKITKRGQNVTFRCDPISEHNRLYWYRQTLGQGPEFLTYFQNEAQLEKSRLLSDRFSAERPKGSFSTLEIQRTEQGDSAMYLCASLGQGSYEQYFGPGTRLTVT.

The genes are TRBV30 and TRBJ2-7, with a weak D call TRBD1 (5 bases). Between the trimmed V and J ends, which lost 0 bases and 2 bases, there was a span of 11 bases. The CDR3 sequence is 14 residues long. Per germline, CDR1 GTSNPN and CDR2 SVGIG (reference sequence). CDR3 DNA: TGTGCCTGGAGTGTATCCAGGGAACCCTACGAGCAGTACTTC. Its protein is CAWSVSREPYEQYF.

In its sample, this clone was seen a few times. This chain joins TRBV6-5 and TRBJ2-2, with D perhaps matching TRBD1 (6 bases). The germline V gene has CDR1 MNHEY and CDR2 SVGAGI. The V end was cut by 6 bases, the J end by 8 bases, with 19 bases between. CDR3 length: 15 residues. The CDR3 DNA reads as TGTGCCAGCAGCTACCGGGACACTCTTTCGGGGGAGCTGTTTTTT. It yields the protein CASSYRDTLSGELFF.

V gene TRBV6-5 combines with J gene TRBJ2-3, with a weak D call TRBD1 (6 bases). Germline CDR1 MNHEY, CDR2 SVGAGI. The CDR3 is made up of 14 amino acids. The V end lost 2 bases, the J end lost 4 bases, and 10 bases lay between the germline ends. In DNA form, the CDR3 reads TGTGCCAGCAGTTACGGGGCAGGGGCAGATACGCAGTATTTT. As protein: CASSYGAGADTQYF.

The chain employs TRBV7-6 and TRBJ2-7; TRBD1 aligns across 12 bases. Per the germline V gene, CDR1 is SGHVS and CDR2 is FNYEAQ. Germline trimming cut 1 base from V and 6 bases from J; bases unmatched to any gene: 10. The CDR3 spans 17 residues. In DNA form, the CDR3 reads TGTGCCAGCAGCTTAGAAGTCTCCGGGACAGGGGGCCGCGAGCAGTACTTC. Translation gives CASSLEVSGTGGREQYF.

V gene TRBV11-3 combines with J gene TRBJ2-2; D is possibly TRBD2 (6 bases). The CDR3 is 16 amino acids. The V end was cut by 2 bases, the J end by 0 bases, with 10 bases between. Germline values: CDR1 SGHNT, CDR2 YENEEA. CDR3 residues: CASSLNGGANTGELFF. The DNA for the CDR3 is TGTGCCAGCAGCTTAAATGGAGGGGCGAACACCGGGGAGCTGTTTTTT. The full variable domain, with the rest looked up from reference TRBV11-3 and TRBJ2-2, is EAGVVQSPRYKIIEKKQPVAFWCNPISGHNTLYWYLQNLGQGPELLIRYENEEAVDDSQLPKDRFSAERLKGVDSTLKIQPAELGDSAVYLCASSLNGGANTGELFFGEGSRLTVL.

The chain carries TRBV27 and TRBJ1-3; tentatively, D is TRBD1 (6 bases). CDR1 and CDR2 (germline): MNHEY, SMNVEV (reference sequence). Trimming cost V 9 bases and J 4 bases, with 28 bases left between them. The CDR3 spans 18 residues. Here the CDR3 DNA reads TGTGCCAGGCCGGCAGAGCCGTACGGGGGCGAAAAAGGAAACACCATATATTTT. Translated, it gives CARPAEPYGGEKGNTIYF.

This clone was observed once. The V gene is TRBV30, the J gene TRBJ2-2, with D uncertain. The germline V gene has CDR1 GTSNPN and CDR2 SVGIG (reference sequence). V lost 4 bases and J lost 1, with 7 bases in between. There are 13 residues in the CDR3. The CDR3 nucleotides are TGTGCCTGGAACCGGCAGAACACCGGGGAGCTGTTTTTT. Its translation: CAWNRQNTGELFF.

This CDR3 is CASSVTAKNTGELFF. The DNA of the CDR3 is TGCGCCAGCAGCGTGACGGCGAAGAACACCGGGGAGCTGTTTTTT. The chain links TRBV5-1 to TRBJ2-2; D is undetermined. This CDR3 spans 15 amino acids. Per the germline V gene, CDR1 is SGHRS and CDR2 is YFSETQ. V was shortened by 4 bases and J by 1 base, with 11 bases between the two germline ends.

The chain links TRBV30 to TRBJ1-5; no definite D call. V shed 0 bases and J shed 7 bases, with 7 bases lying between them. In germline, CDR1 is GTSNPN, CDR2 SVGIG (reference sequence). The CDR3 has 12 residues. Here the CDR3 reads CAWSVQGQPQHF. The CDR3 nucleotides read TGTGCCTGGAGTGTACAAGGACAGCCCCAGCATTTT.

Concerning this clone: Other DNA sequences from this sample encode an identical CDR3 as well. The chain carries TRBV6-5 and TRBJ2-7, with D perhaps TRBD1 (6 bases). V was trimmed by 0 bases and J by 3 bases, leaving 9 bases between them. CDR3 size: 14 residues. CDR1 and CDR2 from the germline V gene are MNHEY and SVGAGI. CDR3 sequence: CASSYSQGSYEQYF. CDR3 nucleotides: TGTGCCAGCAGTTACTCGCAGGGGAGCTACGAGCAGTACTTC.

This chain links TRBV5-1 with TRBJ2-1; TRBD2 agrees at 12 bases. From germline, CDR1 is SGHRS and CDR2 YFSETQ. This CDR3 spans 15 amino acids. J gave up 10 bases and V 0 bases, and 5 bases lay outside the gene matches. The CDR3 protein is CASSLATSGGREQFF. The CDR3 coding sequence is TGCGCCAGCAGCTTGGCCACTAGCGGGGGGCGGGAGCAGTTCTTC.

The chain is built from TRBV15 and TRBJ1-4, with 7 bases fitting TRBD1. CDR1 and CDR2 (germline): LNHNV, YYDKDF (reference sequence). Trimming at V came to 1 base and at J to 3 bases, leaving 5 bases not matched to a gene. The CDR3 has 16 residues. The DNA of the CDR3 is TGTGCCACCAGCAGAGGGACAGGCCCTGCTAATGAAAAACTGTTTTTT. Its protein is CATSRGTGPANEKLFF.

This chain joins TRBV5-4 and TRBJ2-2; the match to TRBD2 covers 8 bases. After removal of 3 bases from V and 2 bases from J, the junction contained 6 bases not matched to a gene. Germline V gene data show CDR1 as SGHNT and CDR2 as YYREEE (reference sequence). The CDR3 spans 16 residues. The CDR3 sequence: CASSYFSGGNTGELFF. The CDR3 bases are TGTGCCAGCAGCTATTTCAGCGGGGGCAACACCGGGGAGCTGTTTTTT.

In its sample, this clone was seen once. The chain joins TRBV9 to TRBJ2-7; the D gene is possibly TRBD2 (6 bases). Germline values: CDR1 SGDLS, CDR2 YYNGEE. V lost 7 bases and J 0 bases, leaving 11 bases between the germline ends. The length of the CDR3 is 13 residues. The CDR3 region is CASGRGSSYEQYF. The CDR3 bases are TGTGCCAGCGGGCGGGGCAGCTCCTACGAGCAGTACTTC.

The V call is TRBV21-1, the J call TRBJ1-4. TRBV21-1 is shown as a pseudogene. The CDR3 has 15 residues. CDR3 sequence reads: CASRRGGATNEKLFF. The CDR3 DNA follows: TGTGCCAGCAGGCGGGGAGGTGCAACTAATGAAAAACTGTTTTTT.

The chain carries TRBV6-6 and TRBJ1-5, with TRBD1 matching 8 bases. J lost 6 bases, V lost 5 bases, and 15 bases had no gene match. The V gene's germline CDR1 is MNHNY and CDR2 SVGAGI (reference sequence). The CDR3 is 17 amino acids. CDR3: CASSPLSGGAEGQPQHF. The CDR3 bases are TGTGCCAGCAGTCCCCTTTCAGGGGGCGCCGAAGGTCAGCCCCAGCATTTT.

This clone was seen a single time. V gene TRBV9 combines with J gene TRBJ2-3; D unclear. The V gene lost 4 bases and the J gene lost 1 base, with 7 bases spanning the gap. This CDR3 has 13 amino acids. Germline V CDR1 and CDR2: SGDLS, YYNGEE. CDR3 protein: CASSPGGTDTQYF. CDR3 in DNA: TGTGCCAGCAGCCCTGGGGGCACAGATACGCAGTATTTT.

This clone appeared once. The V and J genes are TRBV18 and TRBJ1-1; unclear D gene. V was clipped by 3 bases and J by 1 base, with 9 bases between them. This CDR3 spans 14 amino acids. Germline CDR1 reads KGHSH; CDR2 reads LQKENI. The CDR3 region has the DNA TGTGCCAGCTCACCGTCAATGGGGAACACTGAAGCTTTCTTT. The encoded protein is CASSPSMGNTEAFF.